This T cell receptor (beta chain) was captured in a study of yellow fever vaccine responses in identical twins. The study, taken as a whole, reports: Twins reportedly showed a vaccine T cell response that seemed partly convergent and partly personalized.

Comment on this clonotype: Its specificity is not known.

Using its own MiXCR run on the RT-PCR reads, TCRdb lists one record per CDR3 protein. This table holds about 11,000 distinct CDR3 sequences, 65% to 80% found once. V lost 0 bases and J lost 8, with 5 bases in between. This CDR3 has 11 amino acids. The germline V gene encodes CDR1 DFQATT and CDR2 SNEGSKA (reference sequence). The V gene is TRBV20-1, the J gene TRBJ2-4, with D hard to call. This TCR came from a woman between 18 and 29 years old who received the yellow fever vaccine. Sequencing used T cells from blood (PBMCs), unsorted or a sorted subset (not recorded which), obtained before or after yellow fever vaccination (not recorded which). CDR3 amino acids: CSARDEDIQYF. As DNA, the CDR3 is TGCAGTGCTAGAGATGAAGACATTCAGTACTTC.